These 29 T cell receptor beta chains share one sample of origin, sequenced in a study of T cell repertoires in cytomegalovirus infection. TCRdb fed the reads into MiXCR, producing one record per CDR3 protein. This table has over 100,000 distinct CDR3 sequences, 16% appearing once. The sample comprised PBMCs. All receptors derive from a human donor in good health (CMV status not recorded). Some clones in this sample may be carry-over from other donors' samples.

This sequence joins TRBV11-2 and TRBJ1-3, with unresolved D. The V end lost 5 bases, the J end lost 4 bases, and 21 bases lay between the germline ends. Germline V gives CDR1 SGHAT, CDR2 FQNNGV. The CDR3 is 17 amino acids. The CDR3 loop reads CASSQRRERRSGNTIYF. CDR3 nucleotide sequence: TGTGCCAGCAGCCAAAGACGTGAGAGGCGATCAGGAAACACCATATATTTT.

V usage is TRBV12-3 or TRBV12-4 and J usage is TRBJ2-2, with D unclear. The CDR3 is 14 amino acids. V was pared by 3 bases and J by 5 bases, with 10 bases between. The CDR3 is CASSLLGPTGELFF. The CDR3 coding sequence is TGTGCCAGCAGTTTGTTGGGTCCGACCGGGGAGCTGTTTTTT.

This clonotype was observed a few times. This chain joins TRBV5-4 and TRBJ2-3; 8 bases line up with TRBD1. The CDR3 runs 15 residues. Germline V gene data show CDR1 as SGHNT and CDR2 as YYREEE (reference sequence). The junction had 9 bases not matched to a gene; V was cut back by 4 bases and J by 5 bases. CDR3 residues: CASSTPQGEVDTQYF. The CDR3 DNA reads as TGTGCCAGCAGCACCCCACAGGGGGAGGTAGATACGCAGTATTTT.

This clonotype has at least ten counts. This chain links TRBV7-2 with TRBJ1-5; 8 positions agree with TRBD1. Germline CDR1 is SGHTA and CDR2 is FQGNSA. V lost 5 bases to trimming and J lost 0 bases; unmatched junction nucleotides: 3. CDR3 length equals 15 residues. This CDR3 is CASSRQGYSNQPQHF. In DNA form, the CDR3 reads TGTGCCAGCAGCCGACAGGGGTATAGCAATCAGCCCCAGCATTTT.

Ten or more counts support this clonotype. The chain combines TRBV7-2 with TRBJ2-1; D unclear. Germline CDR1 SGHTA, CDR2 FQGNSA. This CDR3 is built from 14 residues. The V and J ends lost 0 bases and 7 bases respectively, with 10 bases between them. The CDR3 spells CASSLAPEMNEQFF. The CDR3 coding sequence is TGTGCCAGCAGCTTAGCCCCGGAGATGAATGAGCAGTTCTTC.

The CDR3 protein is CASSSLANGYTF. CDR3 in DNA: TGTGCCAGCAGTTCCTTAGCAAATGGCTACACCTTC. V usage is TRBV28 and J usage is TRBJ1-2; D gene unclear. V lost 4 bases and J lost 6, with 9 bases in between. CDR3 size: 12 residues. Germline CDR1 MDHEN, CDR2 SYDVKM.

In this sample, this clonotype turned up many times. The rearrangement links TRBV7-2 to TRBJ2-7; maybe TRBD2 (5 bases). The germline V gene has CDR1 SGHTA and CDR2 FQGNSA. V was trimmed by 5 bases and J by 4 bases, leaving 9 bases between them. The CDR3 is 12 amino acids. The CDR3: CASSRPGYEQYF. CDR3 in DNA: TGTGCCAGCAGCCGACCGGGGTACGAGCAGTACTTC.

A few counts support this clonotype. The chain recombines TRBV5-4 with TRBJ2-2, with D perhaps TRBD2 (6 bases). From germline, CDR1 is SGHNT and CDR2 YYREEE (reference sequence). Trimming took 3 bases from V and 7 from J, leaving 13 bases between them. This CDR3 spans 14 amino acids. CDR3 residues: CASSSHRLDGELFF. The DNA of the CDR3 is TGTGCCAGCAGCTCGCACAGACTAGACGGGGAGCTGTTTTTT.

A few counts support this clonotype. The rearrangement uses TRBV5-4 and TRBJ2-1; 7 bases map to TRBD2. V lost 1 base to trimming and J lost 0 bases; unmatched junction nucleotides: 7. Looked up from germline, CDR1 is SGHNT and CDR2 is YYREEE (reference sequence). The CDR3 has 17 amino acids. The CDR3 nucleotides are TGTGCCAGCAGCTTGCCATCGGGGGGAAGCTCCTACAATGAGCAGTTCTTC. It encodes CASSLPSGGSSYNEQFF.

This clonotype has ten or more counts. The J gene is TRBJ2-3, the V gene TRBV14, with D unclear. Trimming pared 1 base from V and 4 bases from J, leaving 0 bases between. Germline lookup yields CDR1 SGHDN and CDR2 FVKESK. CDR3 length equals 11 residues. CDR3 nucleotide sequence: TGTGCCAGCAGCCAAGCAGATACGCAGTATTTT. It specifies CASSQADTQYF.

This clonotype was seen only a few times. The CDR3 reads CASSTRMDQPQHF. The CDR3 nucleotides read TGTGCCAGTAGTACGAGGATGGATCAGCCCCAGCATTTT. The rearrangement joins TRBV19 to TRBJ1-5; D not resolved. Germline loops: CDR1 LNHDA, CDR2 SQIVND (reference sequence). Deletions cut 4 bases from V and 5 bases from J, with 9 bases between. The length of the CDR3 is 13 residues.

This clonotype was observed a few times. The chain links TRBV2 to TRBJ2-3, with D hard to call. The CDR3 consists of 12 residues. Germline V gene lookup returns CDR1 SNHLY and CDR2 FYNNEI. Trimming removed 5 bases at V and 7 bases at J, with 10 bases between. CDR3 sequence: CASSLSPYTQYF. The CDR3 DNA reads TGTGCCAGCAGTCTTTCCCCATATACGCAGTATTTT.

This chain links TRBV7-9 with TRBJ1-1; D gene unclear. The V and J ends lost 5 bases and 1 base respectively, with 8 bases between them. In germline, CDR1 is SEHNR, CDR2 FQNEAQ (reference sequence). The CDR3 loop spans 13 amino acids. In DNA, the CDR3 is TGTGCCAGCAGCCGGGGTGAGAACACTGAAGCTTTCTTT. Translation: CASSRGENTEAFF.

This clonotype was observed at least ten times. The chain has TRBV7-2 and TRBJ2-5; a possible D gene is TRBD1 (6 bases). The CDR3 spans 13 residues. The V gene's germline CDR1 is SGHTA and CDR2 FQGNSA. Trimming took 5 bases from V and 2 from J, leaving 9 bases between them. CDR3 DNA: TGTGCCAGCAGCCCCAGGGGACAAGAGACCCAGTACTTC. Translating gives CASSPRGQETQYF.

This clonotype was picked up many times. The gene calls are TRBV7-2 and TRBJ1-2; D remains ambiguous. The CDR3 runs 12 residues. In germline, CDR1 is SGHTA, CDR2 FQGNSA. V was clipped by 5 bases and J by 6 bases, with 10 bases between them. The CDR3 DNA reads as TGTGCCAGCAGCCCGGAGCGGCATGGCTACACCTTC. Protein product: CASSPERHGYTF. The full variable domain, in which reference TRBV7-2 and TRBJ1-2 provide the parts outside the CDR3, is GAGVSQSPSNKVTEKGKDVELRCDPISGHTALYWYRQSLGQGLEFLIYFQGNSAPDKSGLPSDRFSAERTGGSVSTLTIQRTQQEDSAVYLCASSPERHGYTFGSGTRLTVV.

The chain has TRBV11-1 and TRBJ2-7; maybe TRBD1 (6 bases). The CDR3 contains 14 residues. V gave up 4 bases and J gave up 3 bases, with 13 bases separating them. CDR1 and CDR2 (germline): SGHAT, FQDESV (reference sequence). CDR3 protein: CASSSPGQNYEQYF. The CDR3 nucleotides are TGTGCCAGCAGCTCACCGGGACAAAACTACGAGCAGTACTTC.

There are many counts of this clonotype. This sequence joins TRBV7-2 and TRBJ2-2, with D perhaps given as TRBD1 or TRBD2 (5 bases each). Germline CDR1 reads SGHTA; CDR2 reads FQGNSA. The CDR3 loop spans 15 amino acids. V lost 5 bases and J 5 bases, leaving 15 bases between the germline ends. As DNA, the CDR3 is TGTGCCAGCAGCCTTGGGACCCAGTGGACCGGGGAGCTGTTTTTT. Its translation: CASSLGTQWTGELFF.

The rearrangement links TRBV6-2 or TRBV6-3 to TRBJ1-5; D remains ambiguous. Germline CDR1 MNHEY, CDR2 SVGEGT. This CDR3 has 16 amino acids. The V end lost 2 bases, the J end lost 2 bases, and 13 bases lay between the germline ends. CDR3 in amino acids: CASSYRPRSGNQPQHF. The CDR3 bases are TGTGCCAGCAGTTACCGGCCCAGGAGTGGCAATCAGCCCCAGCATTTT.

The table lists this clonotype with many counts. This chain connects TRBV14 to TRBJ2-3; possible D gene TRBD1, 6 bases. Per the germline V gene, CDR1 is SGHDN and CDR2 is FVKESK. V was pared by 1 base and J by 4 bases, with 6 bases between. The CDR3 is made up of 13 amino acids. CDR3 region: CASSQAGADTQYF. The CDR3 DNA reads as TGTGCCAGCAGCCAAGCAGGGGCAGATACGCAGTATTTT.

The J gene is TRBJ2-7, the V gene TRBV6-2 or TRBV6-3, with D possibly being TRBD1 (7 bases). The V and J ends lost 8 bases and 0 bases respectively, with 11 bases between them. Germline V gene lookup returns CDR1 MNHEY and CDR2 SVGEGT. This CDR3 contains 13 residues. CDR3 DNA sequence: TGTGCCAGCCAGGGGGGTTACTCCTACGAGCAGTACTTC. Its protein product is CASQGGYSYEQYF.

This clonotype was seen more than once but under ten times. J is TRBJ2-1 and V is TRBV28; perhaps TRBD2 as D (5 bases). The germline V and J ends were trimmed by 8 bases and 15 bases, with 14 bases remaining between them. CDR1 and CDR2 from the germline V gene are MDHEN and SYDVKM. The CDR3 totals 10 residues. CDR3 sequence reads: CASGAPEGFF. The CDR3 DNA sequence: TGTGCCAGCGGAGCCCCAGAGGGGTTCTTC.

This clonotype has a handful of counts. V usage is TRBV10-3 and J usage is TRBJ1-1; D is unclear. The CDR3 consists of 13 residues. Germline lookup yields CDR1 ENHRY and CDR2 SYGVKD. V was clipped by 0 bases and J by 1 base, with 3 bases between them. The CDR3 region is CAISESPNTEAFF. CDR3 nucleotides: TGTGCCATCAGTGAGTCGCCGAACACTGAAGCTTTCTTT.

The V and J genes are TRBV19 and TRBJ2-3; no firm D call. V dropped 6 bases and J dropped 0 bases, with 10 bases sitting between them. This CDR3 region has 14 residues. CDR1 and CDR2 (germline): LNHDA, SQIVND (reference sequence). The CDR3, as DNA: TGTGCCAGTAGCCCCAAGACTAGCACAGATACGCAGTATTTT. Protein sequence: CASSPKTSTDTQYF.

A few counts support this clonotype. The gene calls are TRBV7-3 and TRBJ2-1; D is possibly TRBD1 (6 bases). Germline loops: CDR1 SGHTA, CDR2 FQGTGA. The CDR3 loop spans 13 amino acids. V shed 6 bases and J shed 3 bases, with 9 bases lying between them. CDR3 sequence (DNA): TGTGCCAGCAGTGCAGGGGTCTACAATGAGCAGTTCTTC. Amino acid sequence: CASSAGVYNEQFF.

In its sample, this clonotype was seen many times. Here the CDR3 reads CASRLQGFTEAFF. DNA of the CDR3: TGTGCCAGCAGGTTACAGGGATTCACTGAAGCTTTCTTT. The J gene is TRBJ1-1, the V gene TRBV12-3 or TRBV12-4, with TRBD1 as a possible D gene (6 bases). CDR3 size: 13 residues. Between the trimmed V and J ends, which lost 6 bases and 4 bases, there was a span of 12 bases.

This sequence joins TRBV6-8 and TRBJ2-1, with 8 bases fitting TRBD2. The germline gives CDR1 MNHGY, CDR2 SAAAGT. Trimming removed 6 bases from V and 9 bases from J; junction bases left unmatched: 16. The CDR3 sequence is 16 residues long. CDR3 nucleotides: TGTGCCAGCAGCGATAGGGCCAACCCTCGGGAGGGTGAGCAGTTCTTC. It codes for CASSDRANPREGEQFF.

This clonotype was detected a few times. The chain has TRBV29-1 and TRBJ2-1, with 8 nucleotides matching TRBD1. V trimming: 5 bases; J trimming: 6 bases; junction bases outside the gene matches: 6. The CDR3 length is 13 residues. Germline assignment: CDR1 SQVTM and CDR2 ANQGSEA. CDR3 nucleotides: TGCAGCGTTTCCAGGGGGCTCAGCAATGAGCAGTTCTTC. It specifies CSVSRGLSNEQFF.

The chain uses TRBV20-1 and TRBJ2-3, with D possibly being TRBD1 or TRBD2 (5 bases each). This CDR3 contains 13 residues. The germline V gene has CDR1 DFQATT and CDR2 SNEGSKA (reference sequence). The V end was cut by 3 bases, the J end by 3 bases, with 10 bases between. The CDR3 DNA sequence: TGCAGTGCTAGGGGGGATCTTACAGATACGCAGTATTTT. It translates to CSARGDLTDTQYF.

This clonotype was counted many times. This chain uses TRBV27 with TRBJ2-2; tentative D call: TRBD1 (6 bases). Trimming left V 8 bases short and J 5 bases short, with 9 bases between. Germline-derived CDR1 and CDR2 are MNHEY and SMNVEV (reference sequence). The CDR3 sequence is 12 residues long. The DNA of the CDR3 is TGTGCCAGCGCCCAGGGGACCGGGGAGCTGTTTTTT. Amino acids: CASAQGTGELFF.